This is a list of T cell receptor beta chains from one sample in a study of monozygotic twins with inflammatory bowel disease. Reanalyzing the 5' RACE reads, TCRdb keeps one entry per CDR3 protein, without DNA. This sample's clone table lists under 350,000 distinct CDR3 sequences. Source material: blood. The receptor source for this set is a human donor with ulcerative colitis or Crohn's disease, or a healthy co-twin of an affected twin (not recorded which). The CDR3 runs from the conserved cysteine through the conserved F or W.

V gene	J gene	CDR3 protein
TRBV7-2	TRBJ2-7	CASSLGVDSGSRYEQYF
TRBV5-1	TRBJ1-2	CASSLRIMKGIGPNYGYTF
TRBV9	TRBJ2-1	CASSVGSGGDEQFF
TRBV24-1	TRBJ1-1	CATSDSRGTNTEAFF
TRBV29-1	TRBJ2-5	CSAKNRSRQETQYF
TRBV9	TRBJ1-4	CASSVDPGRSNEKLFF
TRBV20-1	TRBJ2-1	CSAPSGGNEQFF
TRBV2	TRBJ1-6	CASSEVFWTENNSPLHF
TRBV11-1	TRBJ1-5	CASSPTGGSPYSNQPQHF
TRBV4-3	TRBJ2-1	CASRRDRYNNEQFF
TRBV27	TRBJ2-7	CASSHRGSSYEQYF
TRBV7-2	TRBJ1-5	CASSLDKGRQPQHF
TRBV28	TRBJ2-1	CASAGGLSNEQFF
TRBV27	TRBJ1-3	CASSPLGTSGNTIYF